Presented here are 28 T cell receptor beta chains from one specimen sequenced in a study of blood T cell repertoires in COVID-19. The protocol was immunoSEQ multiplex PCR, while the TCRdb copy is restricted to in-frame clones and leaves out a portion. Of about 300,000 clones in the sample, around 86% were seen once. The specimen was PBMCs or T cells enriched from blood (not recorded which). Receptors were obtained from a young man who had recovered from COVID-19.

The chain has TRBV19 and TRBJ2-3; no reliable D call. Per germline, CDR1 LNHDA and CDR2 SQIVND (reference sequence). The V gene lost 1 base and the J gene lost 2 bases, with 4 bases spanning the gap. The CDR3 length is 13 residues. Written as DNA, the CDR3 is TGTGCCAGTAGTATAGCTCTCACAGATACGCAGTATTTT. Its protein is CASSIALTDTQYF.

The gene calls are TRBV6-5 and TRBJ2-3, with D perhaps matching TRBD2 (5 bases). The CDR3 loop spans 14 amino acids. Germline-derived CDR1 and CDR2 are MNHEY and SVGAGI. The V end was cut by 10 bases, the J end by 3 bases, with 17 bases between. The CDR3 nucleotides are TGTGCCACCACCCAAAGAGGGCTGACAGATACGCAGTATTTT. Residues: CATTQRGLTDTQYF.

This clone was recorded once. This rearrangement joins TRBV30 to TRBJ2-1; D call uncertain. Germline CDR1 is GTSNPN and CDR2 is SVGIG (reference sequence). V was shortened by 3 bases and J by 8 bases, with 8 bases between the two germline ends. The CDR3 consists of 11 residues. The DNA of the CDR3 is TGTGCCTGGAGGCTAGGCGATGAGCAGTTCTTC. Protein sequence: CAWRLGDEQFF.

The chain has TRBV28 and TRBJ1-5; perhaps TRBD1 as D (6 bases). Germline V gene lookup returns CDR1 MDHEN and CDR2 SYDVKM. The V gene lost 2 bases and the J gene lost 3 bases, with 14 bases spanning the gap. The CDR3 extends over 16 amino acids. CDR3 in DNA: TGTGCCAGCAGTTTAGCAGGGGATTTTATCAATCAGCCCCAGCATTTT. It translates to CASSLAGDFINQPQHF.

The V call is TRBV5-4, the J call TRBJ1-2; a possible D gene is TRBD1 (6 bases). The CDR3 spans 13 residues. Looked up from germline, CDR1 is SGHNT and CDR2 is YYREEE (reference sequence). V dropped 4 bases and J dropped 4 bases, with 11 bases sitting between them. The CDR3 loop reads CASSTDSFYGYTF. In DNA, the CDR3 is TGTGCCAGCAGCACGGACAGTTTCTATGGCTACACCTTC.

The chain recombines TRBV9 with TRBJ1-2; TRBD1 matches 9 bases. V shed 3 bases, J shed 3 bases, and the junction held 6 bases outside the gene matches. CDR1 is SGDLS, CDR2 YYNGEE, per germline. The CDR3 totals 15 residues. The CDR3 DNA reads TGTGCCAGCAGCGGCTACAGGACAGGGGACTATGGCTACACCTTC. As protein: CASSGYRTGDYGYTF.

V usage is TRBV13 and J usage is TRBJ1-6; 12 nucleotides line up with TRBD1. Germline V gene data show CDR1 as PRHDT and CDR2 as FYEKMQ (reference sequence). J lost 7 bases, V lost 4 bases, and 2 bases had no gene match. The CDR3 consists of 15 residues. CDR3 sequence reads: CASSSGTGGNSPLHF. The CDR3 nucleotides are TGTGCCAGCAGCTCCGGGACAGGGGGCAATTCACCCCTCCACTTT. Drawing the rest from reference TRBV13 and TRBJ1-6, the complete variable domain is AAGVIQSPRHLIKEKRETATLKCYPIPRHDTVYWYQQGPGQDPQFLISFYEKMQSDKGSIPDRFSAQQFSDYHSELNMSSLELGDSALYFCASSSGTGGNSPLHFGNGTRLTVT.

The chain carries TRBV11-3 and TRBJ2-5; maybe TRBD2 (5 bases). The germline CDR1 and CDR2 sequences are SGHNT and YENEEA. The CDR3 spans 16 residues. V was trimmed by 8 bases and J by 4 bases, leaving 23 bases between them. The CDR3 DNA sequence: TGTGCCAGCTCCCCTCCCTTTCCACTAGGCCCAGAGACCCAGTACTTC. It encodes CASSPPFPLGPETQYF. Full variable domain (rest looked up from reference TRBV11-3 and TRBJ2-5): EAGVVQSPRYKIIEKKQPVAFWCNPISGHNTLYWYLQNLGQGPELLIRYENEEAVDDSQLPKDRFSAERLKGVDSTLKIQPAELGDSAVYLCASSPPFPLGPETQYFGPGTRLLVL.

The V and J genes are TRBV5-6 and TRBJ2-3; TRBD1 might be the D (5 bases). Trimming left V 5 bases short and J 8 bases short, with 12 bases between. Germline-derived CDR1 and CDR2 are SGHDT and YYEEEE. The CDR3 covers 12 residues. CDR3 sequence (DNA): TGTGCCAGCAGACGACAGAGGTCTACGCAGTATTTT. Protein sequence: CASRRQRSTQYF.

This chain connects TRBV5-1 to TRBJ2-1, with a tentative D call TRBD1 (5 bases). The CDR3 covers 15 residues. Germline V gene sequence: CDR1 SGHRS, CDR2 YFSETQ. Trimming left V 3 bases short and J 4 bases short, with 14 bases between. CDR3 nucleotide sequence: TGCGCCAGCAGCTCTATATCTGGGGCGTACAATGAGCAGTTCTTC. Translating it yields CASSSISGAYNEQFF.

The chain carries TRBV12-3 or TRBV12-4 and TRBJ2-7, with a weak D call TRBD2 (5 bases). The V end lost 6 bases, the J end lost 5 bases, and 8 bases lay between the germline ends. This CDR3 comprises 11 residues. The CDR3 reads CASREGDEQYF. The CDR3 DNA sequence: TGTGCCAGCAGAGAGGGTGACGAGCAGTACTTC.

The rearrangement uses TRBV5-1 and TRBJ2-6; 9 bases agree with TRBD1. J gave up 10 bases and V 3 bases, and 5 bases lay outside the gene matches. The CDR3 loop spans 14 amino acids. Germline V lookup: CDR1 SGHRS, CDR2 YFSETQ. The CDR3 DNA is TGCGCCAGCAGCTCCCCCGGGACAGGGAACGTCCTGACTTTC. Protein sequence: CASSSPGTGNVLTF. The full variable domain, its missing parts supplied by reference TRBV5-1 and TRBJ2-6, is KAGVTQTPRYLIKTRGQQVTLSCSPISGHRSVSWYQQTPGQGLQFLFEYFSETQRNKGNFPGRFSGRQFSNSRSEMNVSTLELGDSALYLCASSSPGTGNVLTFGAGSRLTVL.

The rearrangement joins TRBV5-1 to TRBJ2-1; 7 bases align to TRBD1. Germline values: CDR1 SGHRS, CDR2 YFSETQ. The ends lost 6 bases at V and 6 bases at J; junction bases unmatched: 15. The CDR3 runs 16 residues. This CDR3 is CASTLQTTGVSNEQFF. In DNA form, the CDR3 reads TGCGCCAGCACCCTACAGACCACAGGGGTAAGCAATGAGCAGTTCTTC.

This sequence joins TRBV30 and TRBJ1-2; D is perhaps TRBD1 (6 bases). Per the germline V gene, CDR1 is GTSNPN and CDR2 is SVGIG (reference sequence). This CDR3 comprises 13 residues. The V end was cut by 0 bases, the J end by 6 bases, with 11 bases between. CDR3: CAWSVWGRDGYTF. DNA of the CDR3: TGTGCCTGGAGTGTATGGGGGCGGGATGGCTACACCTTC.

This clone was seen once. The V gene is TRBV12-3 or TRBV12-4, the J gene TRBJ1-1; maybe TRBD1 (5 bases). CDR3 length equals 12 residues. V was trimmed by 3 bases and J by 8 bases, leaving 10 bases between them. The CDR3 DNA reads as TGTGCCAGCAGTTTCGACGGGGGGGAAGCTTTCTTT. This translates into CASSFDGGEAFF.

Concerning this clone itself: Other DNA sequences in this specimen translate into the identical CDR3. V and J are TRBV18 and TRBJ1-5, with D perhaps matching TRBD1 (5 bases). The CDR3 consists of 14 residues. V lost 3 bases and J 4 bases, leaving 10 bases between the germline ends. The germline V gene has CDR1 KGHSH and CDR2 LQKENI. CDR3 region: CASSPSGGNQPQHF. Written as DNA, the CDR3 is TGTGCCAGCTCACCGAGCGGGGGAAATCAGCCCCAGCATTTT.

This chain links TRBV27 with TRBJ2-1; weak D call: TRBD2 (6 bases). Trimming took 3 bases from V and 7 from J, leaving 28 bases between them. The CDR3 contains 19 residues. Per germline, CDR1 MNHEY and CDR2 SMNVEV (reference sequence). The chain's CDR3 is CASSLTFLRLAPRGNEQFF. The CDR3, as DNA: TGTGCCAGCAGTTTGACTTTCCTACGGCTAGCACCCCGGGGGAATGAGCAGTTCTTC.

This chain joins TRBV5-1 and TRBJ2-1; 11 bases are shared with TRBD2. The CDR3 is 18 residues long. J lost 9 bases, V lost 6 bases, and 20 bases had no gene match. Germline CDR1 SGHRS, CDR2 YFSETQ. The DNA for the CDR3 is TGCGCCAGCATCCGGGACGGGGAACTAGCGGGAGTGGGTGGTGAGCAGTTCTTC. Its translation is CASIRDGELAGVGGEQFF.

J is TRBJ2-7 and V is TRBV21-1; TRBD1 reflects the table's D call only, with no check against the DNA. TRBV21-1 is annotated as a pseudogene. CDR3 length: 17 residues. The CDR3 nucleotides are TGTGCCAGCAGCAGAATTGACACAGGGACCCATCTTTACGAGCAGTACTTC. The encoded protein is CASSRIDTGTHLYEQYF.

The rearrangement uses TRBV24-1 and TRBJ2-3; D gene unclear. The CDR3 is made up of 11 amino acids. The germline V gene encodes CDR1 KGHDR and CDR2 SFDVKD. The V end was cut by 8 bases, the J end by 4 bases, with 6 bases between. The CDR3 loop is CATNSADTQYF. The CDR3 DNA follows: TGTGCCACCAACTCTGCAGATACGCAGTATTTT.

The chain joins TRBV6-2 or TRBV6-3 to TRBJ2-7; TRBD1 matches at 10 bases. From germline, CDR1 is MNHEY and CDR2 SVGEGT. The CDR3 runs to 17 residues. J gave up 3 bases and V 6 bases, and 14 bases lay outside the gene matches. The CDR3 DNA sequence: TGTGCCAGCAGCCCCGGGACAGGGGAACGGGTTTTCTACGAGCAGTACTTC. This codes for CASSPGTGERVFYEQYF.

The V and J genes are TRBV12-3 or TRBV12-4 and TRBJ2-1, with D unclear. V was cut by 7 bases and J by 8 bases, with 12 bases left in between. The CDR3 runs 12 residues. The DNA of the CDR3 is TGTGCCAGCACCGCCGAAGCGCATGAGCAGTTCTTC. Its translation: CASTAEAHEQFF.

The J gene is TRBJ2-7, the V gene TRBV5-8, with D possibly matching TRBD1 (6 bases). V was clipped by 4 bases and J by 2 bases, with 10 bases between them. Germline V gives CDR1 SGHTS, CDR2 YDEGEE. CDR3 length: 13 amino acids. The CDR3 sequence: CASSRGQPYEQYF. CDR3 in DNA: TGTGCCAGCAGCAGAGGACAGCCCTACGAGCAGTACTTC.

The CDR3 region has the DNA TGTGCCAGCAGCAGAAAGAAGAAGACAGGGGCTTGGGGAAGCACAGATACGCAGTATTTT. Translating gives CASSRKKKTGAWGSTDTQYF. This chain uses TRBV21-1 with TRBJ2-3; TRBD1 is the table's D call and was not checked against the DNA. TRBV21-1 is assigned pseudogene status. The CDR3 is made up of 20 amino acids.

The rearrangement joins TRBV28 to TRBJ1-2, with D uncertain. Germline values: CDR1 MDHEN, CDR2 SYDVKM. Trimming removed 3 bases from V and 2 bases from J, with 19 bases in between. This CDR3 contains 17 residues. The CDR3 region has the DNA TGTGCCAGCAGTTTCGACCCGGAGAAATCCCTAAACTATGGCTACACCTTC. This gives the protein CASSFDPEKSLNYGYTF.

V usage is TRBV7-8 and J usage is TRBJ2-2; 7 bases agree with TRBD1. The CDR3 has 15 residues. Germline values: CDR1 SGHVS, CDR2 FQNEAQ. V dropped 3 bases and J dropped 0; count of bases not matched to a gene: 1. The CDR3 DNA reads TGTGCCAGCAGCTTTGGGACAGCGAACACCGGGGAGCTGTTTTTT. Its protein product is CASSFGTANTGELFF.

The chain links TRBV5-1 to TRBJ2-5, with 8 positions matching TRBD1. Per the germline V gene, CDR1 is SGHRS and CDR2 is YFSETQ. After removal of 4 bases from V and 2 bases from J, the junction contained 4 bases not matched to a gene. The CDR3 is 14 residues long. DNA for the CDR3: TGCGCCAGCAGCGCCCGGGACAGGCAAGAGACCCAGTACTTC. It codes for CASSARDRQETQYF.

The rearrangement links TRBV5-1 to TRBJ2-1; possibly TRBD2 for D (7 bases). V lost 7 bases to trimming and J lost 8 bases, with 22 bases between them. The length of the CDR3 is 15 residues. The germline V gene encodes CDR1 SGHRS and CDR2 YFSETQ. CDR3 DNA sequence: TGCGCCAGCGGGTCCCCTGGGGGGGGCTTCGATGAGCAGTTCTTC. Translation gives CASGSPGGGFDEQFF.